The sequence of this T cell receptor (beta chain) was determined in a study of tumor-infiltrating lymphocytes in primary liver carcinoma. The roughly 17-32 mg bulk tissue piece was not sorted before simultaneous RNA and DNA extraction. Note on this clonotype: This could be a read error, since a much larger clone is one nucleotide away.

The CDR3 loop spans 13 amino acids. The V gene's germline CDR1 is SEHNR and CDR2 FQNEAQ (reference sequence). From around 0.5 ug total RNA, TCR beta cDNA was generated with a primer in the constant region. A slightly modified ARM-PCR protocol with three nested multiplex PCR rounds produced these TCR beta libraries. Rounds one and two of PCR, each of 10 cycles, were primed with TRBV1-TRBV30 forward primers and a C-beta reverse primer. A single record per CDR3 protein comes from TCRdb applying MiXCR to the multiplex PCR reads. Of some 87,000 distinct CDR3 sequences detected, around 70% appear once; the ten largest clones hold around 26%.

The TCR originated in a man between 35 and 55 years old with primary liver carcinoma and hepatitis B virus infection. The chain joins TRBV7-9 to TRBJ1-2; no reliable D call. The specimen sequenced was tumor-adjacent normal liver tissue. In DNA, the CDR3 is TGTACCAGCAGCTTAGATGTGGCCTATGGCTACACCTTC. Protein product: CTSSLDVAYGYTF.